The 2 T cell receptor beta chains presented below share a single source sample, sequenced in a study of blood T cell repertoires in COVID-19. Generated by immunoSEQ multiplex PCR, the TCRdb table keeps only in-frame clones and is missing some. The sample includes 130,000 to 150,000 clones, about nine tenths of them seen just once. Sequencing input: peripheral blood. Receptors were obtained from a man aged 45-65 years with active or convalescent COVID-19.

This sequence joins TRBV6-2 or TRBV6-3 and TRBJ2-7; 12 nucleotides agree with TRBD2. The ends lost 4 bases at V and 5 bases at J; junction bases unmatched: 6. From germline, CDR1 is MNHEY and CDR2 SVGEGT. The CDR3 loop spans 15 amino acids. The CDR3, as DNA: TGTGCCAGCAGTTCTTGGACTAGCGGGAACCACGAGCAGTACTTC. This encodes CASSSWTSGNHEQYF.

The genes are TRBV30 and TRBJ2-2; 8 bases are shared with TRBD2. The CDR3 covers 17 residues. V lost 0 bases to trimming and J lost 1 base; unmatched junction nucleotides: 7. CDR1 is GTSNPN, CDR2 SVGIG, per germline (reference sequence). The CDR3: CAWSVRSGGLNTGELFF. In DNA form, the CDR3 reads TGTGCCTGGAGTGTAAGGTCGGGAGGGCTGAACACCGGGGAGCTGTTTTTT. The complete variable domain, with remaining parts taken from reference TRBV30 and TRBJ2-2, reads SQTIHQWPATLVQPVGSPLSLECTVEGTSNPNLYWYRQAAGRGLQLLFYSVGIGQISSEVPQNLSASRPQDRQFILSSKKLLLSDSGFYLCAWSVRSGGLNTGELFFGEGSRLTVL.